The present TCR beta chain was sequenced within a study of identifying expanded T cells in peripheral blood (dated by TCRdb to the late 2010s). Regarding the research as a whole: Technical replicates were generated by sequencing separate aliquots of the same genomic DNA pool, with four replicates compared pairwise.

Trimming costs V 1 base and J 0 bases, and their ends lie 6 bases apart. As encoded in the germline V gene, CDR1 is SGHAT while CDR2 is FQNNGV. From the cysteine through the phenylalanine, the CDR3 covers 15 amino acids. Only the CDR3 portion is preserved as DNA: 45 bases, with reading frame beginning at the first base. No immune events, such as infections, were documented for the healthy donors during the collection period. Healthy-donor blood repertoires served as a training cohort to calibrate time-dependent variance in a beta-binomial model of T-cell clone differential abundance. The training cohort included about ten healthy donors, of whom 3 were female and 7 were male. The donors were between roughly 25 and 70 years old, with an average age of approximately 47 years. Whole blood was collected from each healthy donor at three time points spaced about 2 weeks apart and obtained from a commercial supplier. Genomic DNA was extracted from unsorted whole blood for immunosequencing.

Overall study outcomes, separate from this receptor: The binomial model flagged around 1.2 differentially abundant clones between technical replicates but 15 to 17 over roughly 2 weeks and over 18 over four weeks. Variance in clone template counts between approximately 2-week samples significantly increased with total template count across all healthy donors. The authors expected that over much longer intervals, such as months to years, biological variance in healthy repertoires might increase even further. Across all healthy-donor time intervals, the beta-binomial model significantly cut both the number of clones called differentially abundant and the false-positive rate.

TCRbeta CDR3 regions were profiled by bias-controlled multiplex PCR amplification of genomic DNA with the immunoSEQ Assay. The study's own analysis went as follows. To quantify the absolute abundance of each unique TCRbeta CDR3 region, the sequences were collapsed and filtered. Differential abundance was assessed using a binomial (Fisher-equivalent) model and a beta-binomial model in which time-dependent variance fitted from healthy donors was added. Any clone with fewer than 5 combined templates was excluded, and a clone was called differentially abundant if its Benjamini-Hochberg FDR was below 0.01. Beta-binomial variance was modeled as a function of total template count across the two samples using the form v = (b*log(k)+a)^2. The source is immuneACCESS, and TCRdb retained only in-frame sequences with V and J called. Part of the clones is not carried over; for the studies checked, unresolved V genes explain less than half of this, and the remainder is unexplained. The D gene and trimming were derived from the DNA, and the V and J assignments and clone size from that table. The sample yields fewer than 130,000 clones; 80% to 90% were counted once. The ten most abundant clones make up about 16% of the sample.

In this sample, this clone turned up a few times. Its antigen target is currently unknown. No much larger clonotype is one base removed from it; base qualities were not supplied. Sequences were obtained from blood. The receptor's source is a person aged 18-70 years in good health. Recombination linked TRBV11-2 to TRBJ1-4, with the D gene not confidently named. The CDR3 reads as follows: CASSLGSATNEKLFF. In nucleotides, the sequence is TGTGCCAGCAGCTTAGGCTCAGCAACTAATGAAAAACTGTTTTTT.